The T cell receptor (beta chain) described here comes from a study of blood T cell repertoires in COVID-19. Study context: The origin of the acute and convalescent COVID-19 samples was the United States, Italy and Spain. Sample material is recorded as cDNA or gDNA derived from T cells, B-cell-depleted T cells, or PBMCs.

As processed by the authors: Amplifying reference gene primers gave estimates of nucleated cell counts. The assay was immunoSEQ multiplex PCR, and TCRdb's table has in-frame clones only and misses some. The V and J calls and the clone size are those of that table, but D and trimming were determined from the DNA. This table has 150,000 or so clones, approximately 90% appearing once. With V trimmed by 5 bases and J by 9 bases, 10 bases remained unmatched. Germline CDR1 is SNHLY and CDR2 is FYNNEI. The CDR3 is 16 amino acids. The TCR sequence derives from a human donor in a cohort sampled during active COVID-19. The V and J genes are TRBV2 and TRBJ2-1; 13 bases fit TRBD2. The specimen was peripheral blood. In DNA form, the CDR3 reads TGTGCCAGCAGTCGTGACACTAGCGGGGGGGCTTTTGAGCAGTTCTTC. This encodes CASSRDTSGGAFEQFF. The complete variable domain, with remaining parts taken from reference TRBV2 and TRBJ2-1, reads EPEVTQTPSHQVTQMGQEVILRCVPISNHLYFYWYRQILGQKVEFLVSFYNNEISEKSEIFDDQFSVERPDGSNFTLKIRSTKLEDSAMYFCASSRDTSGGAFEQFFGPGTRLTVL.